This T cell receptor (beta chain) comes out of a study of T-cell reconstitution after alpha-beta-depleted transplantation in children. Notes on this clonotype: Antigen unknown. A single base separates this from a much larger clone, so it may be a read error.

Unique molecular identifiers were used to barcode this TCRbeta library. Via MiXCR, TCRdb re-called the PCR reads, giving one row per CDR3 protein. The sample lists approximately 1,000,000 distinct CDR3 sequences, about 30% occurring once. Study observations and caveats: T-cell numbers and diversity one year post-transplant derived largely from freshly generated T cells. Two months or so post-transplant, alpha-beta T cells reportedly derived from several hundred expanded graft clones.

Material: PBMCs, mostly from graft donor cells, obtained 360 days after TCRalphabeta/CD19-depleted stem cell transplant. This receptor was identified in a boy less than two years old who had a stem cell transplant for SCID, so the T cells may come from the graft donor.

The CDR3 nucleotides read TGCAGTGCTGGGGGGAACACTGAAGCTTTCTTT. Translated: CSAGGNTEAFF. J is TRBJ1-1 and V is TRBV20-1; D perhaps matches TRBD1 (5 bases). This CDR3 has 11 amino acids. CDR1 and CDR2 from the germline V gene are DFQATT and SNEGSKA (reference sequence). V lost 5 bases to trimming and J lost 1 base, with 5 bases between them.